The rows below give T cell receptor beta chains drawn from one sample of a study of cytomegalovirus exposure and HLA in healthy donors. Assay used: immunoSEQ multiplex PCR; TCRdb lists only in-frame clones, some missing. The sample consists of approximately 200,000 clones, 60% to 80% of them appearing once. Sample: PBMCs. The receptors stem from a young man in good health and CMV-seronegative. The CDR3 runs from the conserved cysteine through the conserved F or W. A D gene is named only where the DNA matches it firmly. Clone size is shown for a subset of rows, as once, few, many or a class of expanded clone.

>TRBV27|TRBJ2-1|.|.
CASSLWGQTYNEQFF
TGTGCCAGCAGTTTATGGGGACAAACCTACAATGAGCAGTTCTTC
>TRBV6-1|TRBJ2-7|.|.
CATSGLEQYF
TGTGCCACCTCGGGACTCGAGCAGTACTTC
>TRBV19|TRBJ2-1|once|TRBD2
CASSGTSGGVTGNEQFF
TGTGCCAGTAGCGGGACTAGCGGGGGGGTGACGGGTAATGAGCAGTTCTTC
>TRBV28|TRBJ1-5|.|.
CASSFLGPDSGANQPQHF
TGTGCCAGCAGTTTTTTGGGGCCGGACAGTGGGGCGAATCAGCCCCAGCATTTT
>TRBV11-2|TRBJ2-3|.|.
CASSWGGGTDTQYF
TGTGCCAGCAGCTGGGGAGGAGGCACAGATACGCAGTATTTT
>TRBV29-1|TRBJ1-5|.|.
CSVSEDSNQPQHF
TGCAGCGTTTCGGAGGATAGCAATCAGCCCCAGCATTTT
>TRBV30|TRBJ2-5|.|TRBD2
CAWSVRGAGETQYF
TGTGCCTGGAGTGTGCGGGGGGCAGGAGAGACCCAGTACTTC
>TRBV2|TRBJ2-7|once|TRBD1
CASSGQGLYF
TGTGCCAGCAGTGGACAGGGATTGTACTTC
>TRBV19|TRBJ1-5|.|.
CATLGQSNQPQHF
TGTGCCACCTTAGGACAGAGCAATCAGCCCCAGCATTTT
>TRBV29-1|TRBJ1-2|.|.
CSVDEIQANYGYTF
TGCAGCGTTGATGAAATTCAGGCTAACTATGGCTACACCTTC
>TRBV12-5|TRBJ2-1|.|.
CASGLALTRTHAYNEQFF
TGTGCTAGTGGTTTGGCCCTCACTAGGACCCATGCGTACAATGAGCAGTTCTTC
>TRBV19|TRBJ1-3|.|.
CASSIDSSGNTIYF
TGTGCCAGTAGTATTGACAGCTCTGGAAACACCATATATTTT
>TRBV6-6|TRBJ2-2|.|TRBD2
CASSWGGGELFF
TGTGCCAGCAGTTGGGGGGGCGGGGAGCTGTTTTTT
>TRBV7-2|TRBJ1-1|.|.
CASSLVRAMNTEAFF
TGTGCCAGCAGCTTAGTCAGGGCTATGAACACTGAAGCTTTCTTT
>TRBV5-1|TRBJ2-1|.|.
CASSSIGSRGNEQFF
TGCGCCAGCAGCTCGATCGGGTCCCGAGGCAATGAGCAGTTCTTC
>TRBV7-3|TRBJ2-1|.|TRBD2
CASSRTGTSGYNEQFF
TGTGCCAGCAGCCGGACTGGGACTAGCGGCTACAATGAGCAGTTCTTC
>TRBV6-6|TRBJ2-7|.|.
CASGQTGPGEQYF
TGTGCCAGCGGCCAGACCGGGCCGGGGGAGCAGTACTTC
>TRBV4-1|TRBJ2-3|.|.
CASSQEEGASTDTQYF
TGCGCCAGCAGCCAAGAGGAGGGGGCTAGCACAGATACGCAGTATTTT
>TRBV19|TRBJ1-6|once|TRBD1
CASTPGQVFFSPLHF
TGTGCCAGTACTCCGGGACAGGTGTTTTTCTCACCCCTCCACTTT
>TRBV30|TRBJ2-2|.|.
CAWSLAPPRLSSATGELFF
TGTGCCTGGAGTCTCGCTCCTCCCCGTCTCAGTTCTGCCACCGGGGAGCTGTTTTTT
>TRBV18|TRBJ2-7|.|.
CASSLRGGPLYEQYF
TGTGCCAGCTCTCTCCGGGGTGGGCCTCTCTACGAGCAGTACTTC
>TRBV5-1|TRBJ2-5|.|TRBD1
CASSLDGTDYQETQYF
TGCGCCAGCAGCTTGGACGGGACAGACTACCAAGAGACCCAGTACTTC
>TRBV12-5|TRBJ2-2|.|.
CATRARENTGELFF
TGTGCTACCAGAGCGCGGGAGAACACCGGGGAGCTGTTTTTT
>TRBV28|TRBJ2-7|.|TRBD2
CASSGLAGAYEQYF
TGTGCCAGCAGTGGCTTAGCGGGAGCCTACGAGCAGTACTTC
>TRBV7-9|TRBJ1-1|once|.
CASSLDGDTEAFF
TGTGCCAGCAGCTTAGACGGGGACACTGAAGCTTTCTTT
>TRBV18|TRBJ2-3|.|TRBD2
CASSPGLAGGAGTQYF
TGTGCCAGCTCACCCGGACTAGCGGGAGGCGCAGGTACGCAGTATTTT
>TRBV7-3|TRBJ2-6|.|.
CASSLSPISGANVLTF
TGTGCCAGCAGCTTATCCCCCATCTCTGGGGCCAACGTCCTGACTTTC
>TRBV10-3|TRBJ2-7|.|TRBD1
CAIRGTGTYEQYF
TGTGCCATCAGAGGGACAGGGACCTACGAGCAGTACTTC
>TRBV4-2|TRBJ1-2|.|.
CASSQDLVGQPNYGYTF
TGTGCCAGCAGCCAAGATTTAGTCGGACAGCCTAACTATGGCTACACCTTC
>TRBV6-6|TRBJ2-1|.|.
CASSTGRLRYNEQFF
TGTGCCAGCAGCACCGGCAGGTTAAGGTACAATGAGCAGTTCTTC
>TRBV4-2|TRBJ2-7|.|.
CASSQDREGALSYEQYF
TGTGCCAGCAGCCAAGATCGTGAAGGGGCCCTCTCCTACGAGCAGTACTTC
>TRBV27|TRBJ2-1|.|TRBD2
CASLVAGGGEQFF
TGTGCCAGCCTAGTGGCGGGAGGCGGTGAGCAGTTCTTC
>TRBV15|TRBJ1-3|.|.
CATSEGNTIYF
TGTGCCACCAGCGAGGGAAACACCATATATTTT
>TRBV14|TRBJ2-7|.|.
CASSQLLANSYEQYF
TGTGCCAGCAGCCAACTCCTAGCGAACTCCTACGAGCAGTACTTC
>TRBV5-6|TRBJ2-7|.|.
CASSIRDFTYEQYF
TGTGCCAGCAGCATCCGGGACTTTACCTACGAGCAGTACTTC
>TRBV29-1|TRBJ2-4|.|.
CSVDYLGIQYF
TGCAGCGTTGATTATTTGGGCATACAGTACTTC
>TRBV7-9|TRBJ1-2|.|.
CATEDRANYGYTF
TGTGCCACCGAGGACAGAGCTAACTATGGCTACACCTTC